A single sample gave rise to the 19 T cell receptor beta chains below, sequenced in a study of T-cell memory formation after mild COVID-19. TCRdb recomputed calls from the 5' RACE reads with MiXCR, one row per CDR3 protein. The profile shows about 140,000 distinct CDR3 sequences, 6% to 7% of them singletons. The sequencing sample was made of PBMCs or a T cell subset sorted from them (not recorded which). The origin of the receptors is an adult woman who had mild COVID-19 (a few samples of this study predate the infection). Cell type and time point are not known.

This clonotype was found many times. The rearrangement uses TRBV7-9 and TRBJ2-2; perhaps TRBD2 as D (5 bases). Germline loops: CDR1 SEHNR, CDR2 FQNEAQ (reference sequence). Trimming took off 1 base at V and 6 bases at J, with 9 bases between the two ends. This CDR3 region has 14 residues. The CDR3 DNA is TGTGCCAGCAGCTTAGTGCCGGGGTCCGGGGAGCTGTTTTTT. Amino acid sequence: CASSLVPGSGELFF.

This clonotype was detected a few times. For the CDR3, the DNA is TGTGCCAGCAGTTATACTAGCTTCTGGGAGACCCAGTACTTC. Amino acids: CASSYTSFWETQYF. V gene TRBV6-2 or TRBV6-3 combines with J gene TRBJ2-5; tentatively, D is TRBD2 (6 bases). This CDR3 is 14 amino acids long. Germline assignment: CDR1 MNHEY and CDR2 SVGEGT. V shed 3 bases and J shed 5 bases, with 13 bases lying between them.

This clonotype was detected ten times or more. The chain combines TRBV9 with TRBJ2-1; 16 bases line up with TRBD2. The CDR3 runs to 15 residues. V shed 4 bases and J 12 bases; nucleotides not matched to a gene: 7. CDR1 and CDR2 from the germline V gene are SGDLS and YYNGEE. CDR3 nucleotide sequence: TGTGCCAGCAGCCCAATCGGGACTAGCGGGGGGGTGCAGTTCTTC. Protein: CASSPIGTSGGVQFF.

Ten or more counts support this clonotype. The V call is TRBV12-3 or TRBV12-4, the J call TRBJ1-2; possible D gene TRBD1, 5 bases. The ends were cut back, 6 bases at V and 8 bases at J, with 19 bases in the middle. This CDR3 contains 14 residues. The CDR3 region is CASRKGPPIGGYTF. The CDR3 coding sequence is TGTGCCAGCAGAAAGGGACCGCCTATCGGGGGCTACACCTTC.

This clonotype was recorded many times. The chain has TRBV5-1 and TRBJ2-2, with TRBD1 identical over 7 bases. The germline gives CDR1 SGHRS, CDR2 YFSETQ. The CDR3 length is 15 residues. Trimming removed 5 bases from V and 3 bases from J; junction bases left unmatched: 7. CDR3 in amino acids: CASSTGESDTGELFF. DNA for the CDR3: TGCGCCAGCAGTACAGGGGAGTCGGACACCGGGGAGCTGTTTTTT.

The chain joins TRBV7-2 to TRBJ1-3, with 8 bases lining up with TRBD1. Looked up from germline, CDR1 is SGHTA and CDR2 is FQGNSA. CDR3 size: 13 residues. With 5 bases clipped from V and 6 bases from J, the junction kept 3 bases outside the gene matches. CDR3: CASSPDRVNTIYF. CDR3 bases: TGTGCCAGCAGCCCGGACAGGGTAAACACCATATATTTT. The full variable domain, its missing parts supplied by reference TRBV7-2 and TRBJ1-3, is GAGVSQSPSNKVTEKGKDVELRCDPISGHTALYWYRQSLGQGLEFLIYFQGNSAPDKSGLPSDRFSAERTGGSVSTLTIQRTQQEDSAVYLCASSPDRVNTIYFGEGSWLTVV.

The CDR3 protein is CASSGEGVRGYTF. The CDR3 nucleotides read TGTGCCAGCAGTGGTGAAGGGGTTCGCGGCTACACCTTC. The V and J genes are TRBV6-1 and TRBJ1-2, with D perhaps TRBD1 (5 bases). Germline V CDR1 and CDR2: MNHNS, SASEGT. Trimming pared 4 bases from V and 8 bases from J, leaving 14 bases between. This CDR3 is 13 amino acids long.

This clonotype came up many times. The chain has TRBV24-1 and TRBJ2-3, with D tentatively TRBD1 (5 bases). This CDR3 has 14 amino acids. Germline CDR1 and CDR2: KGHDR and SFDVKD. V lost 3 bases to trimming and J lost 6 bases, with 12 bases between them. The CDR3 DNA reads TGTGCCACCAGTGATCCTACAGGTTCGGATACGCAGTATTTT. Its translation is CATSDPTGSDTQYF.

This clonotype was found many times. The chain is built from TRBV7-6 and TRBJ2-1, with D perhaps TRBD2 (7 bases). Germline V gene lookup returns CDR1 SGHVS and CDR2 FNYEAQ. The V end was cut by 0 bases, the J end by 3 bases, with 12 bases between. The CDR3 consists of 16 residues. CDR3 nucleotides: TGTGCCAGCAGCTTAGCGGGCGGGGGCGGCTACAATGAGCAGTTCTTC. Amino acid sequence: CASSLAGGGGYNEQFF.

This clonotype was detected many times. The rearrangement uses TRBV12-5 and TRBJ2-5, with 7 bases matching TRBD2. This CDR3 is 12 amino acids long. V gave up 5 bases and J gave up 3 bases; unmatched junction bases: 0. Germline V gene sequence: CDR1 LGHNT, CDR2 FRNRAP. CDR3: CASGGTKETQYF. The CDR3 coding sequence is TGTGCTAGTGGTGGGACTAAAGAGACCCAGTACTTC.

At least ten counts were recorded for this clonotype. V and J are TRBV7-9 and TRBJ1-2, with D possibly matching TRBD1 (6 bases). V lost 5 bases to trimming and J lost 6 bases, with 19 bases between them. Germline CDR1 and CDR2: SEHNR and FQNEAQ (reference sequence). This CDR3 spans 15 amino acids. The CDR3 coding sequence is TGTGCCAGCAGCCCTACAGGGTGGCTTACGAATGGCTACACCTTC. Translation: CASSPTGWLTNGYTF.

The chain recombines TRBV5-1 with TRBJ1-1; D possibly corresponds to TRBD1 (6 bases). CDR3 length: 14 residues. The germline V gene has CDR1 SGHRS and CDR2 YFSETQ. V was pared by 6 bases and J by 4 bases, with 16 bases between. In DNA form, the CDR3 reads TGCGCCAGCACCAACAGGGATTTGGCCACTGAAGCTTTCTTT. This sequence encodes CASTNRDLATEAFF.

This clonotype showed up many times. The chain uses TRBV5-1 and TRBJ1-5; perhaps TRBD1 as D (5 bases). CDR1 and CDR2 (germline): SGHRS, YFSETQ. The ends were cut back, 4 bases at V and 2 bases at J, with 10 bases in the middle. This CDR3 comprises 14 residues. The CDR3 reads CASSLGTGNQPQHF. The CDR3 DNA reads as TGCGCCAGCAGCCTAGGGACCGGCAATCAGCCCCAGCATTTT.

This clonotype has ten or more counts. This sequence joins TRBV20-1 and TRBJ1-1; the match to TRBD1 covers 7 bases. Germline CDR1 and CDR2: DFQATT and SNEGSKA (reference sequence). Losses at the gene ends were 3 bases for V and 4 bases for J; bases not matched to a gene: 8. The CDR3 contains 14 residues. Here the CDR3 reads CSASETGQGTEAFF. The CDR3 DNA reads as TGCAGTGCTAGCGAGACAGGGCAGGGCACTGAAGCTTTCTTT.

The table lists this clonotype with a few counts. V is TRBV11-3 and J is TRBJ1-1; D not certain. Between the trimmed V and J ends, which lost 4 bases and 1 base, there was a span of 10 bases. Germline assignment: CDR1 SGHNT and CDR2 YENEEA. The CDR3 is made up of 14 amino acids. The CDR3 region has the DNA TGTGCCAGCAGCTCCGGGTGGCAGAACACTGAAGCTTTCTTT. Encoded protein: CASSSGWQNTEAFF.

The V call is TRBV5-4, the J call TRBJ2-2, with a tentative D call TRBD1 (6 bases). Germline V gives CDR1 SGHNT, CDR2 YYREEE (reference sequence). There are 14 residues in the CDR3. The V gene lost 1 base and the J gene lost 5 bases, with 9 bases spanning the gap. The CDR3 nucleotides read TGTGCCAGCAGCTTGCAGGGGAAAACCGGGGAGCTGTTTTTT. Translation: CASSLQGKTGELFF.

V gene TRBV6-5 combines with J gene TRBJ2-1; 7 bases are shared with TRBD1. V lost 7 bases and J lost 1; bases outside the gene matches: 10. CDR1 is MNHEY, CDR2 SVGAGI, per germline. This CDR3 contains 16 residues. CDR3 DNA sequence: TGTGCCAGCACCACGGTACAGGGGCCGTCCTACAATGAGCAGTTCTTC. It yields the protein CASTTVQGPSYNEQFF.

This clonotype was counted many times. The J gene is TRBJ1-2, the V gene TRBV5-1; weak D call: TRBD1 (6 bases). The CDR3 covers 13 residues. Trimming removed 4 bases from V and 9 bases from J, with 16 bases in between. CDR1 and CDR2 (germline): SGHRS, YFSETQ. This CDR3 reads CASSREGGGRYTF. The CDR3 bases are TGCGCCAGCAGCCGCGAGGGGGGGGGTCGCTACACCTTC.

The V gene is TRBV20-1, the J gene TRBJ2-7; TRBD1 might be the D (5 bases). The CDR3 is 14 residues long. V lost 2 bases and J 7 bases, leaving 18 bases between the germline ends. Germline V lookup: CDR1 DFQATT, CDR2 SNEGSKA (reference sequence). This chain's CDR3 is CSARLWGKEREQYF. Here the CDR3 DNA reads TGCAGTGCTAGATTGTGGGGCAAGGAGAGGGAGCAGTACTTC.